This T cell receptor (beta chain) was captured in a study of OX40 agonist ivuxolimab in advanced cancers. General study findings and limits: With doses of 0.1 to 3.0 mg/kg, CD4+ and CD8+ blood T cells had undergone clonal expansion by week 6. The mean number of expanded clones was higher in CD8+ T cells than in CD4+.

Note on this clone: The antigen is undetermined.

Germline CDR1 SGHVS, CDR2 FQNEAQ. The CDR3 runs 12 residues. Trimming shortened V by 2 bases and J by 5 bases, and 6 bases separated the two germline ends. Assay: immunoSEQ multiplex PCR; the TCRdb copy retains only in-frame clones and omits some. This table holds about 66,000 clones, around 83% found once. The sample here was CD4+ or CD8+ T cells sorted from blood, taken in a trial of the OX40 agonist ivuxolimab. The sequence was collected from an adult with an advanced solid tumor such as melanoma, head and neck, liver or kidney cancer. The chain has TRBV7-8 and TRBJ1-1; D is uncertain. CDR3 nucleotides: TGTGCCAGCAGCTTAAGGAGAACTGAAGCTTTCTTT. It encodes CASSLRRTEAFF.